The T cell receptor beta chain under discussion was sequenced for a study of blood T cell repertoires in COVID-19. Profiling relied on immunoSEQ multiplex PCR, and the TCRdb table lists in-frame clones only, not all of them. The profile shows over 70,000 clones, 90% of them singletons. Germline lookup yields CDR1 LNHDA and CDR2 SQIVND (reference sequence). The CDR3 has 13 amino acids. Trimming took 1 base from V and 5 from J, leaving 8 bases between them. This sequence joins TRBV19 and TRBJ1-1; D may be TRBD1 (5 bases). Sequences were obtained from peripheral blood. This TCR was sampled from a man between 18 and 35 years old with COVID-19, enrolled during active disease. In DNA form, the CDR3 reads TGTGCCAGTAGTATAGTTAGGGGAACTGAAGCTTTCTTT. This codes for CASSIVRGTEAFF. The whole variable domain, remainder taken from reference TRBV19 and TRBJ1-1, is DGGITQSPKYLFRKEGQNVTLSCEQNLNHDAMYWYRQDPGQGLRLIYYSQIVNDFQKGDIAEGYSVSREKKESFPLTVTSAQKNPTAFYLCASSIVRGTEAFFGQGTRLTVV.